The clone carrying this T cell receptor (beta chain) showed up many times. This CDR3 has 18 amino acids. V lost 1 base to trimming and J lost 2 bases; unmatched junction nucleotides: 12. CDR1 is LGHNA and CDR2 is YSLEER in the germline V gene. This sample was taken from a study of molecular identifiers for immune sequencing clone quantification. Methods described previously, with TCR primers listed, were used for bulk TCR libraries. TCRdb re-called the PCR reads through MiXCR, storing one row per CDR3 protein. This sample carries 550,000 to 750,000 distinct CDR3 sequences, approximately 20% of them seen once, and the ten largest clones take 0.85% to 0.9%.

This TCR derives from a human donor in good health. Some libraries in this study had Jurkat cell RNA spiked in. Sequencing used naive CD8+ T cells from blood, with Jurkat cell RNA spiked in. Specified subset: FACS-sorted CD8+CD4-CCR7+CD45RA+ naive T cells. The V gene is TRBV4-3, the J gene TRBJ2-3; 7 bases line up with TRBD2. DNA for the CDR3: TGCGCCAGCAGCCAAGGGAGTTATGGGGGAGGGCCCACAGATACGCAGTATTTT. Its translation is CASSQGSYGGGPTDTQYF.